The entry below gives a single T cell receptor beta chain sequence along with its context. The sample comes from a study of technical replicates of blood from a handful of donors. The CDR3 covers 15 residues. Germline CDR1 and CDR2: LGHNA and YSLEER. V lost 4 bases to trimming and J lost 7 bases, with 14 bases between them. This table comes from immunoSEQ multiplex PCR, and its TCRdb copy is limited to in-frame clones, with some not included. The sample includes over 50,000 clones, more than 85% of them seen just once. The rearrangement uses TRBV4-3 and TRBJ1-6; D remains unclear. The sequence derives from a human donor in good health. Some clones in this sample may be carry-over from other donors' samples. Specimen: PBMCs. The CDR3 bases are TGCGCCAGCAGCCGCGGGGTAGGGCCAAATTCACCCCTCCACTTT. Translating gives CASSRGVGPNSPLHF.